This T cell receptor beta chain was recovered during a study of cytomegalovirus exposure and HLA in healthy donors. Study findings and constraints: Most TCR sequences were uncommon, yet certain public TCRs appeared in many donors. Subsequent analysis found a tendency for first-cohort TCR clusters to co-occur within the approximately 130 validation repertoires. As was reported, the classifier diagnosed cytomegalovirus status with high specificity and sensitivity. It was 160 or so TCR beta chains that were listed as cytomegalovirus-associated.

Remarks on this clone: Its antigen is currently unknown.

The CDR3 runs 16 residues. V gave up 0 bases and J gave up 3 bases, with 14 bases separating them. Germline V gene lookup returns CDR1 MNHEY and CDR2 SVGAGI. Using immunoSEQ multiplex PCR, the repertoire was profiled, and TCRdb retains in-frame clones only, with some absent. This table has hundreds of thousands of clones, 88% appearing once. Sequencing input: PBMCs. The chain joins TRBV6-5 to TRBJ1-1; the D gene is possibly TRBD1 (5 bases). This receptor was taken from a woman aged 18-30 years in good health and CMV-seronegative. CDR3 protein: CASSYSGGRGYTEAFF. In DNA form, the CDR3 reads TGTGCCAGCAGTTACTCGGGGGGTCGAGGTTACACTGAAGCTTTCTTT.